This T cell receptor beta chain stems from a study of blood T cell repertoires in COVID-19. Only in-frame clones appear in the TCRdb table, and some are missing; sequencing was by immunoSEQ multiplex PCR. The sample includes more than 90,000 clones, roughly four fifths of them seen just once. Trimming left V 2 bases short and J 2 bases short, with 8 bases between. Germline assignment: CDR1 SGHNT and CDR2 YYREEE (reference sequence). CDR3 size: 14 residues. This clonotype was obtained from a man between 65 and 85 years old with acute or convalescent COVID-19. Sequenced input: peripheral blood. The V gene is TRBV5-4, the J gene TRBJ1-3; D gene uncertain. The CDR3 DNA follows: TGTGCCAGCAGCTTAGCGGCAGCTGGAAACACCATATATTTT. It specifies CASSLAAAGNTIYF.